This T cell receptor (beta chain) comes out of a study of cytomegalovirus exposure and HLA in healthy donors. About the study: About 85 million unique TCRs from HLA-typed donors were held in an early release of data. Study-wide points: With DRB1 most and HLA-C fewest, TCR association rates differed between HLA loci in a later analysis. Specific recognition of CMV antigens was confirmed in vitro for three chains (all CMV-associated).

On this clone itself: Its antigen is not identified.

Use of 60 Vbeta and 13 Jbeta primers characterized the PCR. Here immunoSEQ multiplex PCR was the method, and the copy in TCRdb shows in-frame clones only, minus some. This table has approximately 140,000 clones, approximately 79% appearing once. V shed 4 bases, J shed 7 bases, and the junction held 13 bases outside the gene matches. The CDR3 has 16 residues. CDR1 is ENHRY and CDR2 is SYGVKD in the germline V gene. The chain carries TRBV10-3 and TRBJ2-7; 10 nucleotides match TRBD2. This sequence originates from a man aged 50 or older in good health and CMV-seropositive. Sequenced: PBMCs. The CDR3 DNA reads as TGTGCCATCAGTGCAGGAGCGGGAGGGGTAGTAAAAGAGCAGTACTTC. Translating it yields CAISAGAGGVVKEQYF.